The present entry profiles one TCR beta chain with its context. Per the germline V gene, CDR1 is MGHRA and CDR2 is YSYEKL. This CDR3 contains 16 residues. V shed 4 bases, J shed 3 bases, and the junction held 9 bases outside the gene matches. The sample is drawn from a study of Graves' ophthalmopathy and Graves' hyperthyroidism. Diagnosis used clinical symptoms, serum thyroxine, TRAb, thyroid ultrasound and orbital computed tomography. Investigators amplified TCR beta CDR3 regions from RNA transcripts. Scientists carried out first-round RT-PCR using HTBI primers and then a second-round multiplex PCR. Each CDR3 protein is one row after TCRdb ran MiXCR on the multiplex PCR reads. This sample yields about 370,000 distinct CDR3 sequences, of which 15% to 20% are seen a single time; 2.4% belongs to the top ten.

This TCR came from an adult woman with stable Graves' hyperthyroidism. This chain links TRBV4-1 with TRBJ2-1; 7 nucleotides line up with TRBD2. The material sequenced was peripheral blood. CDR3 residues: CASSPPLAMGYNEQFF. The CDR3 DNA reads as TGCGCCAGCAGCCCCCCACTAGCGATGGGCTACAATGAGCAGTTCTTC.